Listed below are T cell receptor beta chains from one sample, sequenced in a study of blood T cell repertoires in COVID-19. Clones were sequenced by immunoSEQ multiplex PCR, and TCRdb holds only the in-frame ones, with some missing. Of roughly 250,000 clones in the sample, about 89% were seen once. Source material: PBMCs or T cells enriched from blood (not recorded which). The receptors come from a man in his forties who had recovered from COVID-19. The CDR3 runs from the conserved cysteine through the conserved F or W. D genes are given only for firm matches. Some rows have no size entry. The others give once, few or many, or a class for an expanded clone.

J gene: TRBJ2-1
clone size: -
V gene: TRBV4-1
D gene: -
CDR3 DNA: TGCGCCAGCAGCCAAGTTTCGGGGTTCTTTCTTATTTACAATGAGCAGTTCTTC
CDR3 protein: CASSQVSGFFLIYNEQFF

J gene: TRBJ2-5
clone size: -
V gene: TRBV19
D gene: -
CDR3 DNA: TGTGCCAGTAGTATTTCCCCCGGGGAGACCCAGTACTTC
CDR3 protein: CASSISPGETQYF

J gene: TRBJ2-7
clone size: -
V gene: TRBV4-1
D gene: -
CDR3 DNA: TGCGCCAGCAGCCAAGACTTCCGGGACACCGACGAGCAGTACTTC
CDR3 protein: CASSQDFRDTDEQYF

J gene: TRBJ2-1
clone size: once
V gene: TRBV6-1
D gene: TRBD1
CDR3 DNA: TGTGCCAGCAGCGAAGGGGGGACAGGGTACAATGAGCAGTTCTTC
CDR3 protein: CASSEGGTGYNEQFF

J gene: TRBJ2-1
clone size: once
V gene: TRBV3-1/TRBV3-2
D gene: -
CDR3 DNA: TGTGCCAGCAGCCAAGGACGGGATGAGCAGTTCTTC
CDR3 protein: CASSQGRDEQFF

J gene: TRBJ2-1
clone size: -
V gene: TRBV19
D gene: TRBD2
CDR3 DNA: TGTGCCAGTGCGGGAGGAGGCAGCAATGAGCAGTTCTTC
CDR3 protein: CASAGGGSNEQFF

J gene: TRBJ1-1
clone size: once
V gene: TRBV19
D gene: -
CDR3 DNA: TGTGCCAGTAGGCTAATTACTGGGGGAGGTAGCGCTGAAGCTTTCTTT
CDR3 protein: CASRLITGGGSAEAFF

J gene: TRBJ2-7
clone size: many
V gene: TRBV7-9
D gene: -
CDR3 DNA: TGTGCCAGCAGCTACCCGGACAGCTACGAGCAGTACTTC
CDR3 protein: CASSYPDSYEQYF

J gene: TRBJ2-7
clone size: -
V gene: TRBV16
D gene: -
CDR3 DNA: TGTGCCAGCAGCCAAGGGAGCTCCTACGAGCAGTACTTC
CDR3 protein: CASSQGSSYEQYF

J gene: TRBJ2-7
clone size: -
V gene: TRBV6-5
D gene: -
CDR3 DNA: TGTGCCAGCAATATAAAAGGGAGTCCCTACGAGCAGTACTTC
CDR3 protein: CASNIKGSPYEQYF

J gene: TRBJ1-6
clone size: once
V gene: TRBV5-5
D gene: -
CDR3 DNA: TGTGCCAGCTTGCGAAGTGATAATTCACCCCTCCACTTT
CDR3 protein: CASLRSDNSPLHF

J gene: TRBJ2-7
clone size: -
V gene: TRBV7-8
D gene: -
CDR3 DNA: TGTGCCAGCAGCTTGTCGGGATCCACCTACGAGCAGTACTTC
CDR3 protein: CASSLSGSTYEQYF

J gene: TRBJ2-1
clone size: -
V gene: TRBV14
D gene: TRBD2
CDR3 DNA: TGTGCCAGCAGCCAAGCACTAGCGGGAGGGCATGAGCAGTTCTTC
CDR3 protein: CASSQALAGGHEQFF

J gene: TRBJ2-1
clone size: -
V gene: TRBV28
D gene: TRBD1
CDR3 DNA: TGTGCCAGCAGGTCTACCGGGACAGGGGTGGGGAATGAGCAGTTCTTC
CDR3 protein: CASRSTGTGVGNEQFF

J gene: TRBJ2-3
clone size: -
V gene: TRBV11-1
D gene: TRBD2
CDR3 DNA: TGTGCCAGCAGCTTAGCCCCCGGGGGGAGCGGGAATACGCAGTATTTT
CDR3 protein: CASSLAPGGSGNTQYF

J gene: TRBJ2-5
clone size: -
V gene: TRBV28
D gene: -
CDR3 DNA: TGTGCCAGCATGCAAGGACTCGCGATAGAGACCCAGTACTTC
CDR3 protein: CASMQGLAIETQYF

J gene: TRBJ1-5
clone size: once
V gene: TRBV7-2
D gene: TRBD1
CDR3 DNA: TGTGCCAGCAGCTCCACAGGGGCTCAGCCCCAGCATTTT
CDR3 protein: CASSSTGAQPQHF

J gene: TRBJ2-7
clone size: -
V gene: TRBV12-3/TRBV12-4
D gene: -
CDR3 DNA: TGTGCCAGCAGAATCACCTACGAGCAGTACTTC
CDR3 protein: CASRITYEQYF

J gene: TRBJ1-5
clone size: -
V gene: TRBV5-6
D gene: TRBD1
CDR3 DNA: TGTGCCAGCAGCACCGACAGGGGTGGTCAGCCCCAGCATTTT
CDR3 protein: CASSTDRGGQPQHF

J gene: TRBJ2-7
clone size: -
V gene: TRBV9
D gene: -
CDR3 DNA: TGTGCCAGCAGCGGCGACAGTCGCTACTACGAGCAGTACTTC
CDR3 protein: CASSGDSRYYEQYF

J gene: TRBJ1-1
clone size: -
V gene: TRBV11-2
D gene: TRBD1
CDR3 DNA: TGTGCCAGCAGCTATCTTACAGGACAGGGAGAAGCTGAAGCTTTCTTT
CDR3 protein: CASSYLTGQGEAEAFF

J gene: TRBJ2-5
clone size: -
V gene: TRBV7-7
D gene: TRBD2
CDR3 DNA: TGTGCCAGCAGCTTCGGTCGGGAGGCTGAAGAGACCCAGTACTTC
CDR3 protein: CASSFGREAEETQYF

J gene: TRBJ1-1
clone size: -
V gene: TRBV3-1/TRBV3-2
D gene: TRBD1
CDR3 DNA: TGTGCCAGCAGCTTGGGACAGCTGAACACTGAAGCTTTCTTT
CDR3 protein: CASSLGQLNTEAFF

J gene: TRBJ2-5
clone size: -
V gene: TRBV7-9
D gene: TRBD2
CDR3 DNA: TGTGCCAGCAGCTTAAAGGGAGGGAAAGAGACCCAGTACTTC
CDR3 protein: CASSLKGGKETQYF

J gene: TRBJ2-2
clone size: -
V gene: TRBV4-3
D gene: -
CDR3 DNA: TGCGCCAGCAGCCAAAACACACCAGGGAAGGGTCACGGGGAGCTGTTTTTT
CDR3 protein: CASSQNTPGKGHGELFF

J gene: TRBJ1-2
clone size: once
V gene: TRBV10-3
D gene: -
CDR3 DNA: TGTGCCATCAGTGTGGCAGGGGAATGGTATGGCTACACCTTC
CDR3 protein: CAISVAGEWYGYTF

J gene: TRBJ2-1
clone size: -
V gene: TRBV7-3
D gene: TRBD2
CDR3 DNA: TGTGCCAGCAGCTTGCTTCCTAGCGGGAGTTACAATGAGCAGTTCTTC
CDR3 protein: CASSLLPSGSYNEQFF

J gene: TRBJ1-6
clone size: -
V gene: TRBV5-4
D gene: -
CDR3 DNA: TGTGCCAGCAACCTAGGACAGTCAACCCATTCACCCCTCCACTTT
CDR3 protein: CASNLGQSTHSPLHF

J gene: TRBJ2-2
clone size: -
V gene: TRBV11-2
D gene: -
CDR3 DNA: TGTGCCAGCAGCTTCAGGACACAATCCTTTATGACCACCGGGGAGCTGTTTTTT
CDR3 protein: CASSFRTQSFMTTGELFF

J gene: TRBJ2-1
clone size: -
V gene: TRBV16
D gene: TRBD2
CDR3 DNA: TGTGCCAGCAGCCCAATTCCGAGCGGGAGGGGGAATGAGCAGTTCTTC
CDR3 protein: CASSPIPSGRGNEQFF

J gene: TRBJ1-2
clone size: -
V gene: TRBV19
D gene: TRBD1
CDR3 DNA: TGTGCCAGTAGCGCAAAGGGACAGTCCATCTATGGCTACACCTTC
CDR3 protein: CASSAKGQSIYGYTF

J gene: TRBJ2-2
clone size: -
V gene: TRBV27
D gene: TRBD2
CDR3 DNA: TGTGCCAGCAGTTTAACCAGCGGGGGTGTTCGCACCGGGGAGCTGTTTTTT
CDR3 protein: CASSLTSGGVRTGELFF

J gene: TRBJ1-4
clone size: -
V gene: TRBV7-9
D gene: TRBD1
CDR3 DNA: TGTGCCAGCAGCCCAGGACAGGGCCCAATTGATGAAAAACTGTTTTTT
CDR3 protein: CASSPGQGPIDEKLFF

J gene: TRBJ2-5
clone size: -
V gene: TRBV19
D gene: -
CDR3 DNA: TGTGCCAGTAGTATAGGCCTTGAAGGGAGTCAAGAGACCCAGTACTTC
CDR3 protein: CASSIGLEGSQETQYF

J gene: TRBJ1-1
clone size: -
V gene: TRBV7-9
D gene: TRBD1
CDR3 DNA: TGTGCCAGCAGTTTTACCGCAGGGGGCTCCACTGAAGCTTTCTTT
CDR3 protein: CASSFTAGGSTEAFF

J gene: TRBJ1-4
clone size: -
V gene: TRBV15
D gene: -
CDR3 DNA: TGTGCCACCAGCAGAGATGCCTCGGGTAATGAAAAACTGTTTTTT
CDR3 protein: CATSRDASGNEKLFF

J gene: TRBJ2-1
clone size: -
V gene: TRBV27
D gene: TRBD1
CDR3 DNA: TGTGCCAGCAGTTTCAGGACAGGGTCCTACAATGAGCAGTTCTTC
CDR3 protein: CASSFRTGSYNEQFF

J gene: TRBJ2-1
clone size: -
V gene: TRBV5-4
D gene: TRBD2
CDR3 DNA: TGTGCCAGCAGCCTGGGACTAGAATCCTACAATGAGCAGTTCTTC
CDR3 protein: CASSLGLESYNEQFF

J gene: TRBJ2-7
clone size: -
V gene: TRBV11-2
D gene: TRBD2
CDR3 DNA: TGTGCCAGCAGCTATGGACTAGCGACCCTCTACGAGCAGTACTTC
CDR3 protein: CASSYGLATLYEQYF